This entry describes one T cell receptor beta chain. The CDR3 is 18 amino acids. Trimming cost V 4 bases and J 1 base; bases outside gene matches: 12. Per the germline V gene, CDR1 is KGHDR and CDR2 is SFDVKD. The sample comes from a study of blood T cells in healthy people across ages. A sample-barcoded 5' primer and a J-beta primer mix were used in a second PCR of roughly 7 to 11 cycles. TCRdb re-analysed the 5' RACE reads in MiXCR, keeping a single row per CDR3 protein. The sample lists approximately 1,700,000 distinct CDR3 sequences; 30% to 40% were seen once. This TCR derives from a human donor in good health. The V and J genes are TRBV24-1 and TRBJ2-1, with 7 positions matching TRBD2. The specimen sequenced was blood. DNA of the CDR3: TGTGCCACCAGTGACCCCTTGCGGGGGATATATTCCTACAATGAGCAGTTCTTC. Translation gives CATSDPLRGIYSYNEQFF.